The 15 T cell receptor beta chains below come from one sample, sequenced in a study of cytomegalovirus exposure and HLA in healthy donors. Profiling relied on immunoSEQ multiplex PCR, and the TCRdb table lists in-frame clones only, not all of them. Among roughly 300,000 clones, more than 75% were seen once, and the ten largest hold around 0.92%. The specimen sequenced was PBMCs. These receptor sequences come from a woman in her late teens or twenties in good health and CMV-seronegative.

This chain joins TRBV19 and TRBJ2-1, with 7 bases identical to TRBD2. The CDR3 is made up of 16 amino acids. V gave up 3 bases and J gave up 2 bases; unmatched junction bases: 7. Germline values: CDR1 LNHDA, CDR2 SQIVND (reference sequence). CDR3 bases: TGTGCCAGTAGTATCAACCTAGCGGAGGCCTACAATGAGCAGTTCTTC. Translating it yields CASSINLAEAYNEQFF.

The J gene is TRBJ2-6, the V gene TRBV5-1; 7 bases align to TRBD1. The CDR3 extends over 19 amino acids. Germline trimming cut 0 bases from V and 1 base from J; bases unmatched to any gene: 10. The germline V gene encodes CDR1 SGHRS and CDR2 YFSETQ. CDR3: CASSLGLQGLGSGANVLTF. The CDR3 bases are TGCGCCAGCAGCTTGGGTCTACAGGGGTTGGGTTCTGGGGCCAACGTCCTGACTTTC. The whole variable domain, filled in from reference TRBV5-1 and TRBJ2-6, reads KAGVTQTPRYLIKTRGQQVTLSCSPISGHRSVSWYQQTPGQGLQFLFEYFSETQRNKGNFPGRFSGRQFSNSRSEMNVSTLELGDSALYLCASSLGLQGLGSGANVLTFGAGSRLTVL.

The chain joins TRBV7-2 to TRBJ1-3; 8 nucleotides line up with TRBD1. The junction had 5 bases not matched to a gene; V was cut back by 6 bases and J by 4 bases. Germline lookup yields CDR1 SGHTA and CDR2 FQGNSA. This CDR3 has 14 residues. The CDR3 bases are TGTGCCAGCAGGCGGACAGGGCAAGGAAACACCATATATTTT. It specifies CASRRTGQGNTIYF.

The sample holds one count of this clone. V is TRBV30 and J is TRBJ2-3; 7 nucleotides match TRBD2. V was pared by 0 bases and J by 2 bases, with 2 bases of the junction left unmatched. This CDR3 comprises 14 residues. Germline V gene data show CDR1 as GTSNPN and CDR2 as SVGIG (reference sequence). The CDR3 spells CAWSVGGITDTQYF. CDR3 in DNA: TGTGCCTGGAGTGTCGGGGGGATCACAGATACGCAGTATTTT.

CDR3 coding DNA: TGCAGCGTTGTAACCAAAAACATTCAGTACTTC. As protein: CSVVTKNIQYF. The chain employs TRBV29-1 and TRBJ2-4; D is unclear. Trimming removed 4 bases at V and 2 bases at J, with 3 bases between. The length of the CDR3 is 11 residues. The germline CDR1 and CDR2 sequences are SQVTM and ANQGSEA.

The chain is built from TRBV7-9 and TRBJ1-1, with D tentatively TRBD1 (5 bases). CDR3 length equals 13 residues. The V end was cut by 2 bases, the J end by 7 bases, with 11 bases between. CDR1 is SEHNR, CDR2 FQNEAQ, per germline (reference sequence). The CDR3 protein is CASSLNHQGEAFF. The DNA of the CDR3 is TGTGCCAGCAGCTTAAATCATCAGGGTGAAGCTTTCTTT.

V usage is TRBV6-1 and J usage is TRBJ2-7; 11 bases align to TRBD1. CDR3 length: 15 residues. V lost 2 bases and J lost 4; bases outside the gene matches: 4. Germline V CDR1 and CDR2: MNHNS, SASEGT. The CDR3 nucleotides read TGTGCCAGCAGTGAATGGGGGACAGGGGGTTACGAGCAGTACTTC. Its protein is CASSEWGTGGYEQYF.

This chain links TRBV29-1 with TRBJ2-1, with 7 bases that match TRBD2. The V gene's germline CDR1 is SQVTM and CDR2 ANQGSEA. V lost 6 bases to trimming and J lost 7 bases; unmatched junction nucleotides: 12. The CDR3 contains 14 residues. CDR3 in DNA: TGCAGCGTCGCCCTAACTAGCGTGAGTAATGAGCAGTTCTTC. Protein sequence: CSVALTSVSNEQFF.

The chain is built from TRBV4-3 and TRBJ2-2; no reliable D call. The germline CDR1 and CDR2 sequences are LGHNA and YSLEER. Deletions cut 4 bases from V and 8 bases from J, with 14 bases between. The CDR3 contains 14 residues. CDR3 sequence reads: CASSPHIYKGELFF. CDR3 sequence (DNA): TGCGCCAGCAGCCCGCATATTTACAAAGGGGAGCTGTTTTTT.

This rearrangement joins TRBV11-2 to TRBJ1-1, with D uncertain. The CDR3 has 13 residues. V dropped 4 bases and J dropped 6 bases, with 12 bases sitting between them. CDR1 SGHAT and CDR2 FQNNGV come from the germline V gene. CDR3 protein: CASSSAVGAEAFF. Here the CDR3 DNA reads TGTGCCAGCAGCTCCGCAGTGGGAGCTGAAGCTTTCTTT.

This chain joins TRBV18 and TRBJ2-7, with D possibly TRBD2 on 5 matching bases. The CDR3 consists of 14 residues. CDR1 and CDR2 from the germline V gene are KGHSH and LQKENI. V was cut by 6 bases and J by 4 bases, with 16 bases left in between. DNA for the CDR3: TGTGCCAGCTCCTCCGCGGAGGCGGTATACGAGCAGTACTTC. Amino acids: CASSSAEAVYEQYF. Combining the CDR3 with reference TRBV18 and TRBJ2-7 gives the whole variable domain NAGVMQNPRHLVRRRGQEARLRCSPMKGHSHVYWYRQLPEEGLKFMVYLQKENIIDESGMPKERFSAEFPKEGPSILRIQQVVRGDSAAYFCASSSAEAVYEQYFGPGTRLTVT.

The CDR3 DNA follows: TGCGCCAGCAGGGATAGGACTACCCGGGCCACTGAAGCTTTCTTT. It translates to CASRDRTTRATEAFF. The J gene is TRBJ1-1, the V gene TRBV5-1; D unresolved. Trimming removed 5 bases from V and 4 bases from J, with 18 bases in between. CDR3 length: 15 residues. CDR1 is SGHRS, CDR2 YFSETQ, per germline.

The V and J genes are TRBV18 and TRBJ2-7; TRBD2 is a possible D gene (6 bases). Germline CDR1 is KGHSH and CDR2 is LQKENI. The CDR3 has 15 amino acids. The V and J ends lost 3 bases and 2 bases respectively, with 14 bases between them. The CDR3 bases are TGTGCCAGCTCACCTACGGAGTGGGGGGCCTACGAGCAGTACTTC. It is translated as CASSPTEWGAYEQYF.

This rearrangement joins TRBV28 to TRBJ2-7; weak D call: TRBD2 (6 bases). V was cut by 3 bases and J by 0 bases, with 15 bases left in between. Germline loops: CDR1 MDHEN, CDR2 SYDVKM. The CDR3 consists of 16 residues. Here the CDR3 DNA reads TGTGCCAGCAGTTTTTCCCCTAGCGCGAGCTCCTACGAGCAGTACTTC. Translation: CASSFSPSASSYEQYF.

The chain carries TRBV5-1 and TRBJ1-1; tentatively, D is TRBD1 (5 bases). CDR1 SGHRS and CDR2 YFSETQ come from the germline V gene. This CDR3 comprises 15 residues. The V end lost 5 bases, the J end lost 3 bases, and 17 bases lay between the germline ends. This CDR3 is CASSQPGPGDTEAFF. DNA for the CDR3: TGCGCCAGCAGTCAGCCGGGGCCGGGGGACACTGAAGCTTTCTTT.